These 19 T cell receptor beta chains originate from one sample sequenced in a study of Ad26.COV2.S vaccination and SARS-CoV-2 variants. As to treatment: some 19 received Ad26.COV2.S at low or high dose, single or two shots; several received placebo; per-sample allocation not given. The investigators took samples on day 63 after the first vaccine or placebo injection. Profiled with immunoSEQ multiplex PCR; TCRdb holds only in-frame clones, not every one. The table shows some 300,000 clones, with just under 85% occurring only once. Specimen: peripheral blood, collected in a trial of Ad26.COV2.S vaccine versus placebo. The receptors derive from a person aged 18 to 59 who received the Ad26.COV2.S COVID-19 vaccine or a placebo.

The chain uses TRBV9 and TRBJ2-7, with D tentatively TRBD2 (7 bases). Per germline, CDR1 SGDLS and CDR2 YYNGEE. With 4 bases removed from V and 4 bases from J, the gap between germline ends came to 18 bases. The CDR3 extends over 15 amino acids. CDR3 protein: CASSQGGAGLYEQYF. In DNA, the CDR3 is TGTGCCAGCAGCCAAGGGGGGGCTGGTTTGTACGAGCAGTACTTC.

The chain is built from TRBV19 and TRBJ1-5; D is perhaps TRBD1 (6 bases). Germline CDR1 LNHDA, CDR2 SQIVND (reference sequence). The CDR3 length is 13 residues. Trimming removed 6 bases from V and 4 bases from J, with 10 bases in between. The CDR3 region has the DNA TGTGCCAGTAGCAGCACAGGGAATCAGCCCCAGCATTTT. Translated: CASSSTGNQPQHF. Combining the CDR3 with reference TRBV19 and TRBJ1-5 gives the whole variable domain DGGITQSPKYLFRKEGQNVTLSCEQNLNHDAMYWYRQDPGQGLRLIYYSQIVNDFQKGDIAEGYSVSREKKESFPLTVTSAQKNPTAFYLCASSSTGNQPQHFGDGTRLSIL.

The chain uses TRBV6-5 and TRBJ1-1; maybe TRBD1 (5 bases). Trimming left V 2 bases short and J 3 bases short, with 10 bases between. In germline, CDR1 is MNHEY, CDR2 SVGAGI. The CDR3 totals 14 residues. CDR3 bases: TGTGCCAGCAGTTACGGGGGGGATGACACTGAAGCTTTCTTT. Its protein is CASSYGGDDTEAFF.

This chain joins TRBV6-1 and TRBJ1-1; D possibly corresponds to TRBD1 (6 bases). CDR1 is MNHNS, CDR2 SASEGT, per germline. The length of the CDR3 is 16 residues. The ends were cut back, 1 base at V and 2 bases at J, with 14 bases in the middle. CDR3 amino acids: CASSEDEGRGNTEAFF. Written as DNA, the CDR3 is TGTGCCAGCAGTGAAGATGAAGGCAGGGGCAACACTGAAGCTTTCTTT.

The chain employs TRBV5-4 and TRBJ2-2; 7 bases are a match to TRBD1. Germline trimming cut 4 bases from V and 5 bases from J; bases unmatched to any gene: 8. Germline V lookup: CDR1 SGHNT, CDR2 YYREEE (reference sequence). This CDR3 is 15 amino acids long. CDR3 in amino acids: CASSDDRVGTGELFF. The CDR3 DNA sequence: TGTGCCAGCAGCGACGACAGGGTCGGGACCGGGGAGCTGTTTTTT.

The DNA of the CDR3 is TGTGCCAGCAGTTCACAGGGGGGAAACTATAATTCACCCCTCCACTTT. It yields the protein CASSSQGGNYNSPLHF. The chain combines TRBV6-5 with TRBJ1-6; TRBD1 matches at 8 bases. Germline V gives CDR1 MNHEY, CDR2 SVGAGI. Germline trimming cut 4 bases from V and 3 bases from J; bases unmatched to any gene: 5. The CDR3 spans 16 residues.

This chain joins TRBV5-8 and TRBJ2-7; 8 bases are shared with TRBD1. The CDR3 has 13 residues. The J segment lost 5 bases and the V segment lost 3 bases, leaving 4 bases of the junction unmatched. Germline assignment: CDR1 SGHTS and CDR2 YDEGEE. The CDR3 region is CASSYDRGHEQYF. CDR3 DNA: TGTGCCAGCAGCTACGACAGGGGCCACGAGCAGTACTTC.

The chain employs TRBV5-5 and TRBJ1-4; 7 positions match TRBD1. Looked up from germline, CDR1 is SGHKS and CDR2 is YYEKEE (reference sequence). The CDR3 covers 16 residues. V was clipped by 2 bases and J by 1 base; unmatched bases: 5. The CDR3 sequence is CASSFRGRETNEKLFF. Here the CDR3 DNA reads TGTGCCAGCAGCTTCAGGGGGAGGGAAACTAATGAAAAACTGTTTTTT.

This clone was found a few times. This sequence joins TRBV5-1 and TRBJ1-3, with a possible D match to TRBD1 (6 bases). Deletions cut 3 bases from V and 6 bases from J, with 22 bases between. This CDR3 region has 17 residues. Germline V gene lookup returns CDR1 SGHRS and CDR2 YFSETQ. Written as DNA, the CDR3 is TGCGCCAGCAGCTATGGAGGGGGTGACGGATCGGTAAACACCATATATTTT. Translating gives CASSYGGGDGSVNTIYF.

The chain employs TRBV7-9 and TRBJ1-3; no firm D call. V lost 5 bases and J 0 bases, leaving 14 bases between the germline ends. The CDR3 totals 16 residues. Germline assignment: CDR1 SEHNR and CDR2 FQNEAQ (reference sequence). CDR3 amino acids: CASSPFGQSSGNTIYF. The CDR3 DNA follows: TGTGCCAGCAGCCCTTTTGGGCAGAGCTCTGGAAACACCATATATTTT.

V and J are TRBV28 and TRBJ1-6, with D perhaps matching TRBD1 (6 bases). The CDR3 is 14 amino acids. V was shortened by 3 bases and J by 8 bases, with 11 bases between the two germline ends. Germline CDR1 MDHEN, CDR2 SYDVKM. The CDR3 bases are TGTGCCAGCAGTTTGGCCCAGGGGTATTCACCCCTCCACTTT. It yields the protein CASSLAQGYSPLHF. The full variable domain, rest sourced from reference TRBV28 and TRBJ1-6, is DVKVTQSSRYLVKRTGEKVFLECVQDMDHENMFWYRQDPGLGLRLIYFSYDVKMKEKGDIPEGYSVSREKKERFSLILESASTNQTSMYLCASSLAQGYSPLHFGNGTRLTVT.

As DNA, the CDR3 is TGTGCCAGCAGCTTAAGAAGGGCTGGAAACACCATATATTTT. This codes for CASSLRRAGNTIYF. The chain carries TRBV7-9 and TRBJ1-3; no firm D call. Germline lookup yields CDR1 SEHNR and CDR2 FQNEAQ (reference sequence). The CDR3 runs 14 residues. Between the trimmed V and J ends, which lost 2 bases and 2 bases, there was a span of 7 bases.

This clone was seen many times. Within the sample, other DNA sequences also encode this same CDR3. V is TRBV28 and J is TRBJ1-1; 8 bases align to TRBD1. J lost 3 bases, V lost 5 bases, and 8 bases had no gene match. This CDR3 region has 15 residues. Per germline, CDR1 MDHEN and CDR2 SYDVKM. The CDR3 DNA follows: TGTGCCAGCAGTCCCCGGACAGGGTGGGACACTGAAGCTTTCTTT. This sequence encodes CASSPRTGWDTEAFF.

This chain uses TRBV2 with TRBJ1-6; 7 nucleotides match TRBD1. The CDR3 has 14 amino acids. Trimming removed 5 bases from V and 14 bases from J; junction bases left unmatched: 12. Germline CDR1 and CDR2: SNHLY and FYNNEI. DNA for the CDR3: TGTGCCAGCAGTAAAGGGGACAGAGGGGGAACCCTCCACTTT. Translated, it gives CASSKGDRGGTLHF. The full variable domain, rest sourced from reference TRBV2 and TRBJ1-6, is EPEVTQTPSHQVTQMGQEVILRCVPISNHLYFYWYRQILGQKVEFLVSFYNNEISEKSEIFDDQFSVERPDGSNFTLKIRSTKLEDSAMYFCASSKGDRGGTLHFGNGTRLTVT.

With respect to this clone: This same CDR3 is encoded by further DNA sequences in the sample. This sequence joins TRBV9 and TRBJ1-2, with 7 nucleotides matching TRBD1. This CDR3 is built from 15 residues. V lost 0 bases and J lost 0; bases outside the gene matches: 2. The V gene's germline CDR1 is SGDLS and CDR2 YYNGEE. The CDR3 sequence is CASSVGQGPNYGYTF. The CDR3 DNA is TGTGCCAGCAGCGTAGGACAGGGCCCTAACTATGGCTACACCTTC.

V and J are TRBV9 and TRBJ2-3; D remains ambiguous. Per the germline V gene, CDR1 is SGDLS and CDR2 is YYNGEE. V was pared by 2 bases and J by 2 bases, with 3 bases between. This CDR3 spans 12 amino acids. CDR3 sequence (DNA): TGTGCCAGCAGCGTTCTCACAGATACGCAGTATTTT. Translating gives CASSVLTDTQYF.

The chain carries TRBV6-1 and TRBJ2-1, with 7 positions matching TRBD2. The ends lost 0 bases at V and 0 bases at J; junction bases unmatched: 5. CDR3 length: 17 residues. Per germline, CDR1 MNHNS and CDR2 SASEGT. CDR3: CASSEAGGYSSYNEQFF. The CDR3 region has the DNA TGTGCCAGCAGTGAAGCGGGGGGGTATAGCTCCTACAATGAGCAGTTCTTC.

The rearrangement joins TRBV4-2 to TRBJ2-2; 8 bases line up with TRBD2. From germline, CDR1 is LGHNA and CDR2 YNFKEQ. CDR3 length: 17 amino acids. V shed 1 base and J 6 bases; nucleotides not matched to a gene: 10. CDR3 region: CASSQAPYRGGPGELFF. For the CDR3, the DNA is TGTGCCAGCAGCCAAGCCCCTTATCGGGGGGGCCCCGGGGAGCTGTTTTTT.

The rearrangement uses TRBV2 and TRBJ2-5; D unresolved. This CDR3 contains 15 residues. CDR1 SNHLY and CDR2 FYNNEI come from the germline V gene. Trimming removed 3 bases from V and 3 bases from J, with 14 bases in between. As DNA, the CDR3 is TGTGCCAGCAGTGAGGACCAACTCCTCGAAGAGACCCAGTACTTC. The encoded protein is CASSEDQLLEETQYF.